This TCR beta chain is from a study of OX40 agonist ivuxolimab in advanced cancers. Notes on the study in general: At doses 0.1 to 3.0 mg/kg, CD4+ and CD8+ clones expanded.

Some clones are missing from TCRdb's copy, which holds only in-frame ones; the method was immunoSEQ multiplex PCR. The profile shows some 100,000 clones, 80% to 85% of them singletons. From germline, CDR1 is MDHEN and CDR2 SYDVKM. The CDR3 runs 15 residues. V was trimmed by 3 bases and J by 5 bases, leaving 16 bases between them. Comment on this clone: Its antigen is unidentified.

The source is an adult with an advanced solid tumor such as melanoma, head and neck, liver or kidney cancer. The input for sequencing was CD4+ or CD8+ T cells sorted from blood, taken in a trial of the OX40 agonist ivuxolimab. The chain uses TRBV28 and TRBJ2-5; maybe TRBD2 (7 bases). The CDR3 sequence: CASSLTGGRGETQYF. As DNA, the CDR3 is TGTGCCAGCAGTTTGACCGGGGGGCGCGGGGAGACCCAGTACTTC.